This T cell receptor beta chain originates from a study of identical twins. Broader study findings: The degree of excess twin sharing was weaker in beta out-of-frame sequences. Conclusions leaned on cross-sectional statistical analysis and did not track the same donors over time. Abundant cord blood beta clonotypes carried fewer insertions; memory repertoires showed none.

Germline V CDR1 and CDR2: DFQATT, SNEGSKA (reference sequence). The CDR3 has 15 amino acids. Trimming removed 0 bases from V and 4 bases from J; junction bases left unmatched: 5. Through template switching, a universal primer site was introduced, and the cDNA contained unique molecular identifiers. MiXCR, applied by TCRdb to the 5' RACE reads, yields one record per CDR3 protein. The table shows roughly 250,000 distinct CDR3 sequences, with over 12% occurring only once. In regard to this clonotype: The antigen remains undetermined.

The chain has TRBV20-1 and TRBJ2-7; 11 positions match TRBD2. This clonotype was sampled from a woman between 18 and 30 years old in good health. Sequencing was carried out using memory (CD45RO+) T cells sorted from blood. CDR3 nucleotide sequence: TGCAGTGCTAGAGATTTAGCGGGAGGGCCTTACGAGCAGTACTTC. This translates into CSARDLAGGPYEQYF.